Below, 8 T cell receptor beta chains from the same sample are listed, as sequenced in a study of regulatory T cells in long-lasting Graves disease. Library construction for TCR beta used iRepertoire HTBI primers and Arm-PCR of CDR3 regions. MiXCR was run by TCRdb on the multiplex PCR reads, yielding one entry per CDR3 protein. The repertoire holds around 250,000 distinct CDR3 sequences, with roughly 21% as singletons. The sample's time point: newly diagnosed GD, antithyroid drugs for less than 3 months. The authors made the TCR library using RNA they extracted from PBMCs. The source was peripheral blood mononuclear cells (PBMCs), collected at new diagnosis, from a patient treated with antithyroid drugs. Receptors were obtained from a female donor with Graves disease.

The chain joins TRBV6-2 or TRBV6-3 to TRBJ2-7; D not certain. Trimming pared 7 bases from V and 3 bases from J, leaving 13 bases between. Per germline, CDR1 MNHEY and CDR2 SVGEGT. CDR3 length equals 13 residues. The CDR3 spells CASTASGSYEQYF. CDR3 nucleotides: TGTGCCAGCACTGCGTCCGGCAGCTACGAGCAGTACTTC.

This clonotype was detected many times. This chain joins TRBV20-1 and TRBJ2-7; D remains ambiguous. This CDR3 comprises 12 residues. With 6 bases removed from V and 0 bases from J, the gap between germline ends came to 9 bases. Per the germline V gene, CDR1 is DFQATT and CDR2 is SNEGSKA (reference sequence). The CDR3, as DNA: TGCAGTGCCGCCAAGGACTCCTACGAGCAGTACTTC. Its translation: CSAAKDSYEQYF.

This clonotype was recorded a few times. This chain joins TRBV20-1 and TRBJ2-5, with a possible D match to TRBD2 (6 bases). The J call may be incorrect, as the DNA end agrees better with TRBJ2-1. The germline gives CDR1 DFQATT, CDR2 SNEGSKA (reference sequence). The CDR3 is 14 amino acids. The CDR3 nucleotides read TGCAGTGCTAGAGAAGAGGGAGGACGCAATGAGCAGTTCTTC. This gives the protein CSAREEGGRNEQFF.

The J gene is TRBJ2-2, the V gene TRBV2, with D possibly being TRBD1 (5 bases). The CDR3 totals 13 residues. The V end was cut by 6 bases, the J end by 7 bases, with 12 bases between. CDR1 is SNHLY and CDR2 is FYNNEI in the germline V gene. The DNA of the CDR3 is TGTGCCAGCAGCTTAAATAGGGGCGGGGAGCTGTTTTTT. It specifies CASSLNRGGELFF.

This clonotype was seen at least ten times. The V and J genes are TRBV12-3 or TRBV12-4 and TRBJ1-2; unclear D gene. The CDR3 sequence is 14 residues long. Trimming took off 1 base at V and 7 bases at J, with 13 bases between the two ends. This chain's CDR3 is CASSLGEDGSGYTF. CDR3 in DNA: TGTGCCAGCAGTTTAGGGGAGGACGGAAGTGGCTACACCTTC.

In the case of this clonotype: This may stem from a read error, because a much larger clone lies one nucleotide away. The final CDR3 position lacks the conserved phenylalanine or tryptophan, pointing to a likely read error. The chain joins TRBV27 to TRBJ2-7; 12 bases map to TRBD1. Trimming at V came to 2 bases and at J to 5 bases, leaving 7 bases not matched to a gene. In germline, CDR1 is MNHEY, CDR2 SMNVEV (reference sequence). The CDR3 contains 16 residues. This chain's CDR3 is CASSLMGTGGGNEQYL. CDR3 sequence (DNA): TGTGCCAGCAGTTTAATGGGGACAGGGGGCGGGAACGAGCAGTACCTC.

V is TRBV19 and J is TRBJ2-6; TRBD1 matches at 7 bases. Trimming removed 5 bases from V and 4 bases from J; junction bases left unmatched: 5. This CDR3 comprises 15 residues. Germline V CDR1 and CDR2: LNHDA, SQIVND (reference sequence). CDR3 sequence: CASSQTGAGANVLTF. CDR3 nucleotides: TGTGCCAGTAGTCAAACAGGGGCCGGGGCCAACGTCCTGACTTTC.

This clonotype has ten or more counts. The chain uses TRBV2 and TRBJ2-5; TRBD1 matches 10 bases. The J segment lost 2 bases and the V segment lost 7 bases, leaving 4 bases of the junction unmatched. CDR1 and CDR2 (germline): SNHLY, FYNNEI. This CDR3 has 14 residues. CDR3 protein: CASNRGQGQETQYF. CDR3 nucleotide sequence: TGTGCCAGCAATCGGGGACAGGGGCAAGAGACCCAGTACTTC. The full variable domain, its missing parts supplied by reference TRBV2 and TRBJ2-5, is EPEVTQTPSHQVTQMGQEVILRCVPISNHLYFYWYRQILGQKVEFLVSFYNNEISEKSEIFDDQFSVERPDGSNFTLKIRSTKLEDSAMYFCASNRGQGQETQYFGPGTRLLVL.